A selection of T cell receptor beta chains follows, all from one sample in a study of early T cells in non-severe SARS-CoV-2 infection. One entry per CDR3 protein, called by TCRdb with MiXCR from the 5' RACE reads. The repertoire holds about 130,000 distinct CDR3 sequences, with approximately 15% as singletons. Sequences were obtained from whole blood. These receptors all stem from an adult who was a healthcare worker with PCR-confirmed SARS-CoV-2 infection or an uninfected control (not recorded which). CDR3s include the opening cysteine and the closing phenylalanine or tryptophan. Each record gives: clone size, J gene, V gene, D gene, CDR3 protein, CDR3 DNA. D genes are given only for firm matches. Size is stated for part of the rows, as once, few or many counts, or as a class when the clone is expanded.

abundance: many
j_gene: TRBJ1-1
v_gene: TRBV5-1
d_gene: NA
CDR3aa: CASSLIGGPLNTEAFF
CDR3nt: TGCGCCAGCAGCTTAATAGGTGGACCGTTGAACACTGAAGCTTTCTTT

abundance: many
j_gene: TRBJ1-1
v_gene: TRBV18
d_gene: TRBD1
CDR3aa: CASSPADRGTTEAFF
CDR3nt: TGTGCCAGCTCACCTGCGGACAGGGGGACCACTGAAGCTTTCTTT

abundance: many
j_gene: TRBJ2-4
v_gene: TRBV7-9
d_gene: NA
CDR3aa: CASSPSGAGTKNIQYF
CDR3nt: TGTGCCAGCAGCCCATCCGGGGCCGGGACCAAAAACATTCAGTACTTC

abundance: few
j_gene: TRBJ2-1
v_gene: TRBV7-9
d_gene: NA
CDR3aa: CASSSGQSLNEQFF
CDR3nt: TGTGCCAGCAGCTCAGGACAGTCTCTTAATGAGCAGTTCTTC

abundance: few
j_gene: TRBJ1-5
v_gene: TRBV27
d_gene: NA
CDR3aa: CASSVGVGGQPQHF
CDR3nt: TGTGCCAGCAGTGTGGGTGTGGGTGGCCAGCCCCAGCATTTT

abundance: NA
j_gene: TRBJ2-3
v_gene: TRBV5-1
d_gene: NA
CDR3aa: CASSAGPDTQYF
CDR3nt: TGCGCCAGCAGCGCAGGCCCGGATACGCAGTATTTT

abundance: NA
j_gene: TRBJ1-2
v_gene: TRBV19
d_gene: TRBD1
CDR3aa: CASSIRGTVHGYTF
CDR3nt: TGTGCCAGTAGTATAAGGGGGACAGTCCATGGCTACACCTTC

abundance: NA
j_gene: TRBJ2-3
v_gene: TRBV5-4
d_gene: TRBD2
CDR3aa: CASSLGAGGPTVTQYF
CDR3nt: TGTGCCAGCAGCTTGGGAGCGGGGGGGCCAACAGTTACGCAGTATTTT

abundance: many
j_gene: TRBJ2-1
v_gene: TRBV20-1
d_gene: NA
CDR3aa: CSARKPPEDEQFF
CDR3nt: TGCAGTGCTAGAAAACCCCCTGAAGATGAGCAGTTCTTC

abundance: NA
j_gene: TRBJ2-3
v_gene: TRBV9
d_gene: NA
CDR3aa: CATGRDSTDTQYF
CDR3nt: TGTGCCACCGGTAGAGACAGCACAGATACGCAGTATTTT

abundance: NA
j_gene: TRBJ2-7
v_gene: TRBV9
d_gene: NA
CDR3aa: CASSAGTLAYEQYF
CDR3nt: TGTGCCAGCAGCGCAGGGACGCTAGCCTACGAGCAGTACTTC

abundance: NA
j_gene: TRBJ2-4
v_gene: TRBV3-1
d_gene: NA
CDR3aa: CASSQSLAIQYF
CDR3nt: TGTGCCAGCAGCCAAAGCTTGGCCATTCAGTACTTC

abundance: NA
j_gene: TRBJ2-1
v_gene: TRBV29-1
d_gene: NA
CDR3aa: CSVEGLYNEQFF
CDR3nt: TGCAGCGTTGAGGGCCTATACAATGAGCAGTTCTTC

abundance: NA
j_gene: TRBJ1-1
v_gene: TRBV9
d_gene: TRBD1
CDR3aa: CASSPRYSNTGGTEAFF
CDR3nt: TGTGCCAGCAGCCCAAGATACTCAAATACAGGGGGCACTGAAGCTTTCTTT

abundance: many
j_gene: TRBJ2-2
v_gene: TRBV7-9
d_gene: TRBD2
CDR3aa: CASPIGTSEAGELFF
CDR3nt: TGTGCCAGCCCCATCGGGACTAGCGAGGCCGGGGAGCTGTTTTTT

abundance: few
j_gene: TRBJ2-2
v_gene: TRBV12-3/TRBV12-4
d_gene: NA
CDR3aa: CASSLVLATGELFF
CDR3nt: TGTGCCAGCAGTTTAGTTCTAGCCACCGGGGAGCTGTTTTTT

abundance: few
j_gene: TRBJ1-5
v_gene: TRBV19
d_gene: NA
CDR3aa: CASSAHEGNQPQHF
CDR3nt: TGTGCCAGTAGTGCCCATGAGGGCAATCAGCCCCAGCATTTT

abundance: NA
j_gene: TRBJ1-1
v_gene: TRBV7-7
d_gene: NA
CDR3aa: CASSYVLNTEAFF
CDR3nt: TGTGCCAGCAGCTACGTTCTGAACACTGAAGCTTTCTTT